Each of the 30 T cell receptor beta chains below was sequenced from the same sample in a study of cytomegalovirus exposure and HLA in healthy donors. Primers: 60 Vbeta forward and 13 Jbeta reverse. The protocol was immunoSEQ multiplex PCR, while the TCRdb copy is restricted to in-frame clones and leaves out a portion. The data hold 120,000 or so clones, with about 80% observed a single time. Sequencing was performed on PBMCs. The receptors originated from a woman aged 40 to 50 in good health and CMV-seropositive.

The chain uses TRBV9 and TRBJ1-2; TRBD1 agrees at 9 bases. Per germline, CDR1 SGDLS and CDR2 YYNGEE. V dropped 0 bases and J dropped 3; count of bases not matched to a gene: 3. CDR3 length equals 15 residues. Written as DNA, the CDR3 is TGTGCCAGCAGCGTAGATACAGGGGGCTACTATGGCTACACCTTC. This translates into CASSVDTGGYYGYTF.

This sequence joins TRBV4-2 and TRBJ1-6, with TRBD1 as a possible D gene (5 bases). The germline CDR1 and CDR2 sequences are LGHNA and YNFKEQ. The V end lost 0 bases, the J end lost 10 bases, and 22 bases lay between the germline ends. This CDR3 is 18 amino acids long. The CDR3 sequence: CASSQDLVLGQGDSPLHF. CDR3 DNA: TGTGCCAGCAGCCAAGATTTAGTATTGGGGCAGGGCGACTCACCCCTCCACTTT.

This rearrangement joins TRBV19 to TRBJ2-3; 9 positions match TRBD2. The CDR3 has 14 amino acids. The trim removed 7 bases at V and 2 bases at J, leaving 4 bases unmatched. Germline assignment: CDR1 LNHDA and CDR2 SQIVND (reference sequence). The CDR3 DNA sequence: TGTGCCAGTACGCGGGGGGGTAACACAGATACGCAGTATTTT. Translated: CASTRGGNTDTQYF.

The chain recombines TRBV5-4 with TRBJ2-7; 7 bases line up with TRBD1. This CDR3 is 14 amino acids long. V shed 0 bases and J 4 bases; nucleotides not matched to a gene: 4. Looked up from germline, CDR1 is SGHNT and CDR2 is YYREEE (reference sequence). DNA for the CDR3: TGTGCCAGCAGCTTGGGACAGGGCTGGTACGAGCAGTACTTC. Protein sequence: CASSLGQGWYEQYF. Variable domain in full (rest from reference TRBV5-4 and TRBJ2-7): ETGVTQSPTHLIKTRGQQVTLRCSSQSGHNTVSWYQQALGQGPQFIFQYYREEENGRGNFPPRFSGLQFPNYSSELNVNALELDDSALYLCASSLGQGWYEQYFGPGTRLTVT.

CDR3 nucleotide sequence: TGTGCCAGTTCGGACACACTTGAAGCTTTCTTT. It translates to CASSDTLEAFF. This rearrangement joins TRBV19 to TRBJ1-1; D is possibly TRBD1 (5 bases). V was trimmed by 8 bases and J by 7 bases, leaving 11 bases between them. The CDR3 has 11 residues. Germline V CDR1 and CDR2: LNHDA, SQIVND (reference sequence).

The V and J genes are TRBV27 and TRBJ1-5; D not resolved. Looked up from germline, CDR1 is MNHEY and CDR2 is SMNVEV (reference sequence). The CDR3 has 13 residues. V lost 2 bases, J lost 7 bases, and 9 bases lay in between. This chain's CDR3 is CASSLARLQPQHF. DNA of the CDR3: TGTGCCAGCAGTTTAGCCCGACTCCAGCCCCAGCATTTT.

V gene TRBV5-4 combines with J gene TRBJ2-7, with 8 bases fitting TRBD1. With 0 bases clipped from V and 5 bases from J, the junction kept 10 bases outside the gene matches. The CDR3 covers 16 residues. Per the germline V gene, CDR1 is SGHNT and CDR2 is YYREEE (reference sequence). CDR3 coding DNA: TGTGCCAGCAGCTTGGGTGGTAGGACAGGGTCCAACGAGCAGTACTTC. This codes for CASSLGGRTGSNEQYF. The complete variable domain, with remaining parts taken from reference TRBV5-4 and TRBJ2-7, reads ETGVTQSPTHLIKTRGQQVTLRCSSQSGHNTVSWYQQALGQGPQFIFQYYREEENGRGNFPPRFSGLQFPNYSSELNVNALELDDSALYLCASSLGGRTGSNEQYFGPGTRLTVT.

The rearrangement links TRBV7-9 to TRBJ1-2, with a weak D call TRBD1 (5 bases). CDR1 and CDR2 (germline): SEHNR, FQNEAQ (reference sequence). V was shortened by 7 bases and J by 2 bases, with 11 bases between the two germline ends. The CDR3 sequence is 13 residues long. CDR3 in DNA: TGTGCCAGCACCCGGGGGGGGAACTATGGCTACACCTTC. Residues: CASTRGGNYGYTF.

The chain employs TRBV7-3 and TRBJ2-1; D is possibly TRBD2 (5 bases). The germline V gene encodes CDR1 SGHTA and CDR2 FQGTGA. The CDR3 has 13 amino acids. V gave up 4 bases and J gave up 12 bases, with 16 bases separating them. CDR3 sequence: CASSSDDTRGQFF. Here the CDR3 DNA reads TGTGCCAGCAGCTCAGACGACACCCGGGGGCAGTTCTTC.

This rearrangement joins TRBV18 to TRBJ1-4; D uncertain. Germline CDR1 and CDR2: KGHSH and LQKENI. Trimming took 2 bases from V and 6 from J, leaving 10 bases between them. This CDR3 is 14 amino acids long. CDR3: CASSPMGPDEKLFF. The CDR3 nucleotides are TGTGCCAGCTCACCAATGGGCCCAGATGAAAAACTGTTTTTT.

This clone was picked up a small number of times. The rearrangement links TRBV27 to TRBJ2-3, with D possibly matching TRBD2 (5 bases). In germline, CDR1 is MNHEY, CDR2 SMNVEV (reference sequence). This CDR3 contains 13 residues. The V end was cut by 6 bases, the J end by 4 bases, with 11 bases between. The CDR3 nucleotides are TGTGCCAGCAGCCCTAGAGGGTCAGATACGCAGTATTTT. Amino acids: CASSPRGSDTQYF.

V is TRBV9 and J is TRBJ2-2, with a possible D match to TRBD1 (6 bases). The germline V and J ends were trimmed by 1 base and 1 base, with 11 bases remaining between them. This CDR3 region has 16 residues. Germline CDR1 and CDR2: SGDLS and YYNGEE. The CDR3: CASSVRWTVNTGELFF. DNA of the CDR3: TGTGCCAGCAGCGTAAGATGGACAGTGAACACCGGGGAGCTGTTTTTT.

The chain combines TRBV11-2 with TRBJ2-5; TRBD1 agrees at 10 bases. V shed 0 bases and J 11 bases; nucleotides not matched to a gene: 12. The germline V gene has CDR1 SGHAT and CDR2 FQNNGV. The CDR3 loop spans 16 amino acids. The CDR3 bases are TGTGCCAGCAGCTTAGATCGCAGGGACAGGGGAGGTGGGCAGTACTTC. Translating gives CASSLDRRDRGGGQYF.

Regarding this clone: One junction end disagrees with the germline gene, perhaps due to a read error. Other nucleotide sequences in the sample specify the same CDR3. The CDR3 sequence is CASSERSYNSPLHF. The DNA of the CDR3 is TGTGCCAGCAGTGAACGCTCCTATAATTCCCCCCTCCACTTT. The V call is TRBV2, the J call TRBJ1-6; no clear D. The CDR3 runs to 14 residues. In germline, CDR1 is SNHLY, CDR2 FYNNEI. Full variable domain (rest looked up from reference TRBV2 and TRBJ1-6): EPEVTQTPSHQVTQMGQEVILRCVPISNHLYFYWYRQILGQKVEFLVSFYNNEISEKSEIFDDQFSVERPDGSNFTLKIRSTKLEDSAMYFCASSERSYNSPLHFGNGTRLTVT.

The rearrangement joins TRBV18 to TRBJ2-7; 12 nucleotides match TRBD2. CDR3 length: 15 amino acids. Germline CDR1 is KGHSH and CDR2 is LQKENI. Unmatched junction bases numbered 6, after V lost 5 bases and J lost 4 bases. The CDR3: CASSDRLAGEYEQYF. DNA of the CDR3: TGTGCCAGCTCAGATCGACTAGCGGGGGAGTACGAGCAGTACTTC.

The chain recombines TRBV5-5 with TRBJ1-1, with 7 bases that match TRBD1. The CDR3 spans 16 residues. In germline, CDR1 is SGHKS, CDR2 YYEKEE (reference sequence). The ends lost 0 bases at V and 0 bases at J; junction bases unmatched: 5. CDR3 nucleotides: TGTGCCAGCAGCTTGGCCGTAGGGGGCATGAACACTGAAGCTTTCTTT. It encodes CASSLAVGGMNTEAFF.

This chain joins TRBV7-8 and TRBJ2-7; TRBD1 matches 11 bases. The germline V gene has CDR1 SGHVS and CDR2 FQNEAQ. With 2 bases clipped from V and 7 bases from J, the junction kept 10 bases outside the gene matches. The CDR3 runs to 16 residues. This CDR3 reads CASSLFAPGQGGEQYF. CDR3 DNA sequence: TGTGCCAGCAGCTTATTTGCCCCGGGACAGGGGGGAGAGCAGTACTTC. Drawing the rest from reference TRBV7-8 and TRBJ2-7, the complete variable domain is GAGVSQSPRYKVAKRGQDVALRCDPISGHVSLFWYQQALGQGPEFLTYFQNEAQLDKSGLPSDRFFAERPEGSVSTLKIQRTQQEDSAVYLCASSLFAPGQGGEQYFGPGTRLTVT.

The chain has TRBV6-1 and TRBJ2-7; 8 bases are a match to TRBD1. The V gene's germline CDR1 is MNHNS and CDR2 SASEGT. CDR3 length: 13 residues. J lost 4 bases, V lost 6 bases, and 5 bases had no gene match. CDR3 sequence: CASRQQGEYEQYF. DNA for the CDR3: TGTGCCAGCAGACAACAGGGGGAATACGAGCAGTACTTC.

This clone was recorded a few times. The CDR3 DNA is TGTGCCAGTAGTCAGAACGGGAGGGCTGATGAGCAGTTCTTC. As protein: CASSQNGRADEQFF. The gene calls are TRBV19 and TRBJ2-1, with 8 positions matching TRBD2. V shed 5 bases, J shed 8 bases, and the junction held 8 bases outside the gene matches. Germline CDR1 LNHDA, CDR2 SQIVND (reference sequence). CDR3 size: 14 residues.

The rearrangement joins TRBV11-2 to TRBJ1-2; TRBD1 matches 12 bases. The CDR3 runs 15 residues. CDR1 is SGHAT, CDR2 FQNNGV, per germline. V gave up 5 bases and J gave up 4 bases; unmatched junction bases: 5. CDR3 sequence (DNA): TGTGCCAGCAGCCTCGGGACAGGGGGCATCTATGGCTACACCTTC. Amino acids: CASSLGTGGIYGYTF.

J is TRBJ1-1 and V is TRBV6-5; D is ambiguous. Germline values: CDR1 MNHEY, CDR2 SVGAGI. V dropped 0 bases and J dropped 0 bases, with 8 bases sitting between them. This CDR3 is 15 amino acids long. In nucleotides, the CDR3 is TGTGCCAGCAGTTACTCCGCGGGGATGAACACTGAAGCTTTCTTT. It translates to CASSYSAGMNTEAFF.

This clone has more than one count but fewer than ten. The chain has TRBV11-2 and TRBJ2-7, with D perhaps TRBD2 (5 bases). V gave up 3 bases and J gave up 0 bases, with 12 bases separating them. The CDR3 extends over 15 amino acids. Germline values: CDR1 SGHAT, CDR2 FQNNGV. DNA for the CDR3: TGTGCCAGCAGCTTTGTTCCGGGGAGCTCCTACGAGCAGTACTTC. Its protein is CASSFVPGSSYEQYF. Using reference TRBV11-2 and TRBJ2-7 for the parts outside the CDR3, the full variable domain is EAGVAQSPRYKIIEKRQSVAFWCNPISGHATLYWYQQILGQGPKLLIQFQNNGVVDDSQLPKDRFSAERLKGVDSTLKIQPAKLEDSAVYLCASSFVPGSSYEQYFGPGTRLTVT.

The chain joins TRBV6-6 to TRBJ2-5, with D possibly matching TRBD1 (5 bases). CDR1 and CDR2 from the germline V gene are MNHNY and SVGAGI (reference sequence). The CDR3 extends over 14 amino acids. Trimming shortened V by 5 bases and J by 6 bases, and 16 bases separated the two germline ends. The CDR3 here is CASSTGAPGQTQYF. As DNA, the CDR3 is TGTGCCAGCAGTACTGGGGCCCCCGGGCAGACCCAGTACTTC.

This chain links TRBV5-4 with TRBJ1-2; TRBD1 matches at 7 bases. The CDR3 covers 15 residues. With V trimmed by 4 bases and J by 1 base, 7 bases remained unmatched. Per the germline V gene, CDR1 is SGHNT and CDR2 is YYREEE (reference sequence). The CDR3 coding sequence is TGTGCCAGCAGCCTCAAGGGGGCCCTTAACTATGGCTACACCTTC. As protein: CASSLKGALNYGYTF.

The V call is TRBV7-8, the J call TRBJ1-6; perhaps TRBD1 as D (5 bases). The V gene's germline CDR1 is SGHVS and CDR2 FQNEAQ. The CDR3 runs to 14 residues. The germline V and J ends were trimmed by 1 base and 10 bases, with 11 bases remaining between them. CDR3 protein: CASSLEGSNSPLHF. The CDR3, as DNA: TGTGCCAGCAGCTTAGAGGGGTCGAACTCACCCCTCCACTTT.

The chain employs TRBV7-9 and TRBJ1-5; tentatively, D is TRBD1 (5 bases). Germline V CDR1 and CDR2: SEHNR, FQNEAQ (reference sequence). This CDR3 is 14 amino acids long. V was trimmed by 5 bases and J by 3 bases, leaving 11 bases between them. The CDR3 DNA sequence: TGTGCCAGCAGCCCCGACAGAGTCAATCAGCCCCAGCATTTT. The encoded protein is CASSPDRVNQPQHF.

This clone showed up just a few times. The chain combines TRBV6-1 with TRBJ2-1; D is possibly TRBD1 (5 bases). Germline CDR1 MNHNS, CDR2 SASEGT. The V end lost 8 bases, the J end lost 4 bases, and 9 bases lay between the germline ends. This CDR3 is built from 12 residues. This CDR3 reads CASPDSYNEQFF. For the CDR3, the DNA is TGTGCCAGCCCTGACAGTTACAATGAGCAGTTCTTC.

The chain joins TRBV5-4 to TRBJ2-5; 10 nucleotides match TRBD2. CDR3 length: 17 residues. The V gene end was trimmed by 0 bases and the J gene end by 4 bases; junction bases not matched to a gene: 9. In germline, CDR1 is SGHNT, CDR2 YYREEE (reference sequence). As DNA, the CDR3 is TGTGCCAGCAGCTTGGGTGCTAGCGGGAGTTCAACAGAGACCCAGTACTTC. It translates to CASSLGASGSSTETQYF.

The rearrangement links TRBV4-1 to TRBJ2-7; D perhaps matches TRBD2 (6 bases). Between the trimmed V and J ends, which lost 4 bases and 3 bases, there was a span of 16 bases. Germline V lookup: CDR1 MGHRA, CDR2 YSYEKL. CDR3 length equals 15 residues. CDR3 region: CASSPSGGNRYEQYF. CDR3 DNA: TGCGCCAGCAGCCCATCGGGCGGGAACCGCTACGAGCAGTACTTC.

This chain uses TRBV25-1 with TRBJ1-3; tentatively, D is TRBD1 (6 bases). This CDR3 comprises 14 residues. V lost 6 bases and J lost 4, with 13 bases in between. The germline V gene encodes CDR1 MGHDK and CDR2 SYGVNS. The CDR3 loop reads CASRTTGYGNTIYF. The CDR3 DNA follows: TGTGCCAGCAGGACCACAGGGTACGGAAACACCATATATTTT.